Reported below is one T cell receptor beta chain. Antigen unknown. The entry originates in a study of T cell responses to AZD1222 COVID-19 vaccine. General observations from the study: Only a handful of AZD1222 recipients, several in all, had baseline seropositivity. Among spike-specific TCRs, nearly half reportedly target unmutated variant regions.

Generated by immunoSEQ multiplex PCR, the TCRdb table keeps only in-frame clones and is missing some. The sample shows fewer than 150,000 clones, just under 95% of them seen only once. This clonotype was obtained from an adult who received the AZD1222 COVID-19 vaccine. This specimen was peripheral blood, taken 28 days after the second AZD1222 dose.

The CDR3: CASSQGHDYGYTF. The CDR3 nucleotides read TGTGCCAGCTCCCAGGGCCACGACTATGGCTACACCTTC. V and J are TRBV18 and TRBJ1-2, with D possibly being TRBD1 (5 bases). Trimming stripped 6 bases from V and 3 bases from J, with 11 bases between. The CDR3 loop spans 13 amino acids. CDR1 and CDR2 from the germline V gene are KGHSH and LQKENI.